The 13 T cell receptor beta chains listed next were all sequenced from one sample in a study of blood T cell repertoires in COVID-19. Clones were sequenced by immunoSEQ multiplex PCR, and TCRdb holds only the in-frame ones, with some missing. Of some 270,000 clones listed, around 86% are singletons. Material: PBMCs or T cells enriched from blood (not recorded which). The origin of the receptors is a woman aged 40-49 years who had recovered from COVID-19.

This chain uses TRBV6-5 with TRBJ1-5; 8 nucleotides match TRBD1. The CDR3 covers 15 residues. Germline-derived CDR1 and CDR2 are MNHEY and SVGAGI. With V trimmed by 2 bases and J by 7 bases, 7 bases remained unmatched. The CDR3 here is CASSYGTGVRQPQHF. CDR3 DNA sequence: TGTGCCAGCAGTTACGGGACAGGTGTGAGGCAGCCCCAGCATTTT.

V usage is TRBV2 and J usage is TRBJ2-3; possibly TRBD2 for D (6 bases). The CDR3 covers 14 residues. V was pared by 1 base and J by 4 bases, with 9 bases between. CDR1 is SNHLY, CDR2 FYNNEI, per germline. CDR3: CASSEGRDPDTQYF. In DNA, the CDR3 is TGTGCCAGCAGTGAAGGGCGGGACCCAGATACGCAGTATTTT.

J is TRBJ2-2 and V is TRBV9; D gene uncertain. This CDR3 contains 15 residues. V was shortened by 0 bases and J by 4 bases, with 10 bases between the two germline ends. Germline values: CDR1 SGDLS, CDR2 YYNGEE. CDR3 region: CASSVEPPGTGELFF. The CDR3 region has the DNA TGTGCCAGCAGCGTAGAACCTCCGGGCACCGGGGAGCTGTTTTTT.

The chain joins TRBV29-1 to TRBJ1-1; unclear D gene. The V gene's germline CDR1 is SQVTM and CDR2 ANQGSEA. With 2 bases removed from V and 4 bases from J, the gap between germline ends came to 11 bases. The CDR3 extends over 13 amino acids. In DNA, the CDR3 is TGCAGCGTTGAACCGTTGCGGGGCACTGAAGCTTTCTTT. Amino acids: CSVEPLRGTEAFF.

J is TRBJ2-1 and V is TRBV5-1; 11 positions agree with TRBD2. Germline V lookup: CDR1 SGHRS, CDR2 YFSETQ. CDR3 length: 17 residues. V was clipped by 0 bases and J by 7 bases; unmatched bases: 9. CDR3 loop: CASSLVAGGPFENEQFF. CDR3 nucleotides: TGCGCCAGCAGCTTGGTAGCGGGAGGGCCTTTCGAGAATGAGCAGTTCTTC.

J is TRBJ2-1 and V is TRBV29-1; TRBD1 matches at 9 bases. Germline CDR1 and CDR2: SQVTM and ANQGSEA. This CDR3 spans 13 amino acids. J was trimmed by 4 bases and V by 7 bases; bases with no gene match: 5. The CDR3 nucleotides read TGCAGCGCCGACGGGACAGGGTACAATGAGCAGTTCTTC. It codes for CSADGTGYNEQFF.

This clone is a singleton in its sample. The gene calls are TRBV5-4 and TRBJ1-4; D is perhaps TRBD1 (5 bases). This CDR3 is built from 15 residues. Germline CDR1 reads SGHNT; CDR2 reads YYREEE (reference sequence). V gave up 4 bases and J gave up 8 bases, with 18 bases separating them. The CDR3 protein is CASSDRGLLGEKLFF. The CDR3 DNA is TGTGCCAGCAGCGATCGGGGACTCTTGGGGGAAAAACTGTTTTTT.

J is TRBJ2-3 and V is TRBV4-1; D possibly corresponds to TRBD2 (5 bases). Trimming shortened V by 4 bases and J by 4 bases, and 15 bases separated the two germline ends. The CDR3 is made up of 15 amino acids. CDR1 is MGHRA, CDR2 YSYEKL, per germline. This CDR3 is CASSPSGLAPDTQYF. For the CDR3, the DNA is TGCGCCAGCAGCCCCAGCGGCCTCGCCCCAGATACGCAGTATTTT.

The genes are TRBV19 and TRBJ2-5; 7 bases are shared with TRBD2. The J segment lost 9 bases and the V segment lost 5 bases, leaving 3 bases of the junction unmatched. The CDR3 has 11 residues. Per germline, CDR1 LNHDA and CDR2 SQIVND (reference sequence). CDR3 sequence (DNA): TGTGCCAGTAGTTCGGGGGGACCCCAGTACTTC. Translation gives CASSSGGPQYF.

The chain links TRBV6-5 to TRBJ1-2, with 7 bases matching TRBD1. Germline loops: CDR1 MNHEY, CDR2 SVGAGI. CDR3 length equals 15 residues. The trim removed 9 bases at V and 1 base at J, leaving 11 bases unmatched. Written as DNA, the CDR3 is TGTGCCAGTGGACAGGTGGGGACCCTTAACTATGGCTACACCTTC. It translates to CASGQVGTLNYGYTF.

This chain connects TRBV7-9 to TRBJ2-6; D is unresolved. V was clipped by 3 bases and J by 13 bases, with 4 bases between them. CDR3 length: 10 residues. CDR1 is SEHNR, CDR2 FQNEAQ, per germline (reference sequence). CDR3 amino acids: CASSFAVLTF. For the CDR3, the DNA is TGTGCCAGCAGCTTCGCGGTCCTGACTTTC. The whole variable domain, filled in from reference TRBV7-9 and TRBJ2-6, reads DTGVSQNPRHKITKRGQNVTFRCDPISEHNRLYWYRQTLGQGPEFLTYFQNEAQLEKSRLLSDRFSAERPKGSFSTLEIQRTEQGDSAMYLCASSFAVLTFGAGSRLTVL.

The chain employs TRBV3-1 (or the pseudogene TRBV3-2) and TRBJ2-3; 10 positions agree with TRBD1. Germline V gene data show CDR1 as LGHDT and CDR2 as YNNKEL (reference sequence). The CDR3 is 15 residues long. The ends lost 3 bases at V and 1 base at J; junction bases unmatched: 1. CDR3 protein: CASSHGTGGTDTQYF. Here the CDR3 DNA reads TGTGCCAGCAGCCACGGGACAGGGGGCACAGATACGCAGTATTTT.

The V call is TRBV30, the J call TRBJ2-1; TRBD2 matches at 11 bases. Germline assignment: CDR1 GTSNPN and CDR2 SVGIG (reference sequence). The CDR3 consists of 14 residues. After removal of 5 bases from V and 8 bases from J, the junction contained 8 bases not matched to a gene. Here the CDR3 DNA reads TGTGCCTGGTTTAGCGGGGGGGGAGTGGATGAGCAGTTCTTC. Encoded protein: CAWFSGGGVDEQFF.